These T cell receptor beta chains were read from a single sample in a study of T cell responses to AZD1222 COVID-19 vaccine. Assay: immunoSEQ multiplex PCR; the TCRdb copy retains only in-frame clones and omits some. Seen here are approximately 130,000 clones, 75% to 85% observed once, and the top ten hold 7.9%. The specimen was peripheral blood, collected 28 days after the second dose of the MenACWY control vaccine. These receptor sequences come from an adult who received the MenACWY meningococcal vaccine as a control. Both conserved end residues are part of each CDR3. D genes are given only for firm matches. Size tells how often a clone was seen (once, few, many) or the class of an expanded clone, and some rows leave it out.

V gene	clone size	D gene	J gene	CDR3 DNA	CDR3 protein
TRBV6-5	once	TRBD1	TRBJ2-2	TGTGCCAGCCTGACAGGGGATATCGGGGAGCTGTTTTTT	CASLTGDIGELFF
TRBV4-3	once	NA	TRBJ1-2	TGCGCCAGCAGCCAAGATGGGGGGTCCTCAAACTATGGCTACACCTTC	CASSQDGGSSNYGYTF
TRBV18	NA	TRBD2	TRBJ2-3	TGTGCCAGCACAAACCCGGGGCTAGCGGGGGCAGATACGCAGTATTTT	CASTNPGLAGADTQYF
TRBV19	few	NA	TRBJ1-1	TGTGCTGCCCCCGGGGGGGCTTTCTTT	CAAPGGAFF
TRBV7-9	once	NA	TRBJ2-3	TGTGCCAGCAGCATGCGGGGGCTAAGCACAGATACGCAGTATTTT	CASSMRGLSTDTQYF
TRBV19	once	NA	TRBJ1-1	TGTGCCAGTAGTCCCGGAGCGAAACCTGAAGCTTTCTTT	CASSPGAKPEAFF
TRBV11-2	once	NA	TRBJ2-1	TGTGCCAGCAGCTTAGGGTTCGGCGGGGGCTATGAGCAGTTCTTC	CASSLGFGGGYEQFF
TRBV27	NA	TRBD1	TRBJ1-2	TGTGCCAGCAGATTAACAGGGGCCCCTGGCTACACCTTC	CASRLTGAPGYTF
TRBV29-1	few	TRBD1	TRBJ1-2	TGCAGCGTTGTGGGGAAAACGGGACAGGCCCCTAACTATGGCTACACCTTC	CSVVGKTGQAPNYGYTF
TRBV5-1	NA	NA	TRBJ1-6	TGCGCCAGCAGCTTGGACGGTATCTATAATTCACCCCTCCACTTT	CASSLDGIYNSPLHF
TRBV4-2	NA	NA	TRBJ2-3	TGTGCCAGCAGCCAAGGGGTAGGCGGAGATACGCAGTATTTT	CASSQGVGGDTQYF
TRBV6-5	once	NA	TRBJ2-7	TGTGCCAGCAACTCAGGGTACGAGCAGTACTTC	CASNSGYEQYF
TRBV3-1/TRBV3-2	few	NA	TRBJ1-6	TGTGCCAGCAGCCTCCTTCCGGGAGGGGATTCACCCCTCCACTTT	CASSLLPGGDSPLHF
TRBV28	NA	NA	TRBJ1-2	TGTGCCAGCAGTTTATTACAGGGCCCTGGCTACACCTTC	CASSLLQGPGYTF
TRBV20-1	NA	NA	TRBJ2-7	TGCAGTGCTAGTACGGAGAGCTCCTACGAGCAGTACTTC	CSASTESSYEQYF
TRBV6-5	once	TRBD1	TRBJ1-6	TGTGCCAGCAGGGACAGGGGGCACGCGCCCCTCCACTTT	CASRDRGHAPLHF
TRBV3-1/TRBV3-2	NA	TRBD1	TRBJ1-2	TGTGCCAGCAGCCCCGGGGACAGGGAGGGTAGAGGCTACACCTTC	CASSPGDREGRGYTF
TRBV30	NA	NA	TRBJ2-6	TGTGCCTGGAGTGGACAGTCCTCTGGGGCCAACGTCCTGACTTTC	CAWSGQSSGANVLTF
TRBV27	NA	TRBD1	TRBJ1-1	TGTGCCAGCAGTTTATCGACAGGGCGCTCTGAGGCTTTCTTT	CASSLSTGRSEAFF
TRBV28	NA	TRBD2	TRBJ2-1	TGTGCCAGCAGTTTCTTTGGATTTACTAGCGGGAGAGGGGGCAATGAGCAGTTCTTC	CASSFFGFTSGRGGNEQFF
TRBV3-1/TRBV3-2	NA	NA	TRBJ2-7	TGTGCCAGCAGCCAAAATCAGGACTCCTACGAGCAGTACTTC	CASSQNQDSYEQYF
TRBV12-3/TRBV12-4	NA	NA	TRBJ2-2	TGTGCCAGCCAGGGTTTTGGCACCGGGGAGCTGTTTTTT	CASQGFGTGELFF
TRBV6-5	NA	NA	TRBJ1-4	TGTGCCAGCAGTTACGGGACCCCTAATGAAAAACTGTTTTTT	CASSYGTPNEKLFF
TRBV19	NA	NA	TRBJ2-7	TGTGCCAGTAGTATACGCGCGATGCACGAGCAGTACTTC	CASSIRAMHEQYF
TRBV19	NA	NA	TRBJ1-3	TGTGCCAGCCGCTCGGAGACCTCTGGAAACACCATATATTTT	CASRSETSGNTIYF
TRBV6-4	NA	TRBD1	TRBJ2-3	TGTGCCAGCAGTGAAGGACAGGACACAGATACGCAGTATTTT	CASSEGQDTDTQYF
TRBV11-3	once	NA	TRBJ2-1	TGTGCCAGCAGCCTCCAGGTTTTAAATGAGCAGTTCTTC	CASSLQVLNEQFF
TRBV12-2	NA	NA	TRBJ2-5	TGTGCAAGTCGCTCACCCGGGGGGGTGTACCAAGAGACCCAGTACTTC	CASRSPGGVYQETQYF
TRBV14	NA	NA	TRBJ1-5	TGTGCCAGCAGCCAAGACAAACAACAGGGCGAAAATCAGCCCCAGCATTTT	CASSQDKQQGENQPQHF
TRBV19	NA	TRBD1	TRBJ1-2	TGTGCCAGTAGTAGGGAACAGGGGCGGCAATATGGCTACACCTTC	CASSREQGRQYGYTF
TRBV7-7	NA	TRBD2	TRBJ2-1	TGTGCTAGCAGCTCACTAGCGGGAGTCTCCAATGAGCAGTTCTTC	CASSSLAGVSNEQFF
TRBV2	few	NA	TRBJ2-2	TGTGCCAGCAGTCCAGGGGAGGCCGGGGAGCTGTTTTTT	CASSPGEAGELFF
TRBV13	NA	TRBD1	TRBJ1-3	TGTGCCAGCAGCCTGACAGGGGGGACTGGAAACACCATATATTTT	CASSLTGGTGNTIYF
TRBV27	NA	NA	TRBJ1-2	TGTGCCAGCAGTCGATTCCCGACCCGGGCTTATGGCTACACCTTC	CASSRFPTRAYGYTF
TRBV6-2/TRBV6-3	NA	NA	TRBJ1-2	TGTGCCAGCAGTCATGGATGGTATGGCTACACCTTC	CASSHGWYGYTF
TRBV5-6	NA	NA	TRBJ2-2	TGTGCCAGCAGCTTAGGCGGTTCCCCCGGGGAGCTGTTTTTT	CASSLGGSPGELFF
TRBV5-6	once	TRBD1	TRBJ2-7	TGTGCCAGCAGCATTAGGACCCCGGGACAGACAGCCTACGAGCAGTACTTC	CASSIRTPGQTAYEQYF
TRBV4-1	NA	TRBD1	TRBJ1-5	TGCGCCAGCAGCTCGGGACAGGGGAATCAGCCCCAGCATTTT	CASSSGQGNQPQHF
TRBV19	few	NA	TRBJ1-1	TGTGCCAGTAGTCCCGTAGAGGGTATGAACACTGAAGCTTTCTTT	CASSPVEGMNTEAFF
TRBV7-2	once	NA	TRBJ2-7	TGTGCCAGCAGCGTCGGGCGGGGATCCTACGAGCAGTACTTC	CASSVGRGSYEQYF
TRBV3-1/TRBV3-2	few	NA	TRBJ1-2	TGTGCCAGCAGCCAATCGACAGGAGCTAACTATGGCTACACCTTC	CASSQSTGANYGYTF
TRBV7-9	few	TRBD1	TRBJ1-2	TGTGCCAGCAGCTCTCCTCCAGGGGACAGGGCTCTACTCATCTATGGCTACACCTTC	CASSSPPGDRALLIYGYTF
TRBV7-3	NA	NA	TRBJ2-1	TGTGCCAGCAGCGCCGCAGCCGGTGAGCAGTTCTTC	CASSAAAGEQFF
TRBV25-1	NA	NA	TRBJ1-1	TGTGCCAGCAGCTTCACAGGGAAGAACACTGAAGCTTTCTTT	CASSFTGKNTEAFF
TRBV6-6	few	NA	TRBJ2-7	TGTGCCAGCAGTCTCCAGGGGCAAGGCGAGCAGTACTTC	CASSLQGQGEQYF
TRBV30	NA	NA	TRBJ1-6	TGTGCCTGGATCGGGGCAGGACAAAGAAATTCACCCCTCCACTTT	CAWIGAGQRNSPLHF
TRBV24-1	NA	NA	TRBJ1-2	TGTGCCACCAGTGACCCTCGGGCGCCCTATGGCTACACCTTC	CATSDPRAPYGYTF
TRBV7-9	NA	NA	TRBJ1-1	TGTGCCACTCGAAATAGATGGGGGGGAGGCCCCACTGAAGCTTTCTTT	CATRNRWGGGPTEAFF
TRBV4-1	NA	TRBD1	TRBJ1-6	TGCGCCAGCAGCCAATCCCCAGGGGGCGCGGCGCGGAATTCACCCCTCCACTTT	CASSQSPGGAARNSPLHF
TRBV5-1	NA	NA	TRBJ1-3	TGCGCCAGCAGCCTAGGGGGTCGAGGGAGCCCCTCTGGAAACACCATATATTTT	CASSLGGRGSPSGNTIYF
TRBV11-2	NA	TRBD1	TRBJ2-2	TGTGCCAGCAGCTTAGGATGGACAGGGGGCGCCCAGTTTCACGGGGAGCTGTTTTTT	CASSLGWTGGAQFHGELFF
TRBV12-3/TRBV12-4	NA	NA	TRBJ2-5	TGTGCCAGCAGCTTTATAGGGGAGACCCAGTACTTC	CASSFIGETQYF
TRBV24-1	NA	NA	TRBJ2-2	TGTGCCACCAGTGACCCCGTTGGGGCGGGGGCCGGCACCGGGGAGCTGTTTTTT	CATSDPVGAGAGTGELFF